These 30 T cell receptor beta chains came from one sample sequenced in a study of cytomegalovirus exposure and HLA in healthy donors. The study ran its PCR with 60 Vbeta and 13 Jbeta primers. Profiling relied on immunoSEQ multiplex PCR, and the TCRdb table lists in-frame clones only, not all of them. This sample's clone table lists about 140,000 clones. What was sequenced was PBMCs. Every receptor here comes from a woman between 18 and 29 years old in good health and CMV-seronegative.

V gene TRBV5-4 combines with J gene TRBJ2-7, with TRBD2 identical over 13 bases. Unmatched junction bases numbered 9, after V lost 4 bases and J lost 5 bases. From germline, CDR1 is SGHNT and CDR2 YYREEE (reference sequence). CDR3 length: 16 amino acids. The CDR3 DNA reads TGTGCCAGCAGCCCCCCCGGGACTAGCGGGATGCACGAGCAGTACTTC. Residues: CASSPPGTSGMHEQYF.

This chain joins TRBV19 and TRBJ1-2, with 9 bases aligning to TRBD1. CDR3 length: 16 residues. Germline V CDR1 and CDR2: LNHDA, SQIVND (reference sequence). Germline trimming cut 3 bases from V and 5 bases from J; bases unmatched to any gene: 10. CDR3 bases: TGTGCCAGTAGTATGTCCGGGACAGGGACGGGGTATGGCTACACCTTC. Amino acid sequence: CASSMSGTGTGYGYTF. Drawing the rest from reference TRBV19 and TRBJ1-2, the complete variable domain is DGGITQSPKYLFRKEGQNVTLSCEQNLNHDAMYWYRQDPGQGLRLIYYSQIVNDFQKGDIAEGYSVSREKKESFPLTVTSAQKNPTAFYLCASSMSGTGTGYGYTFGSGTRLTVV.

In DNA, the CDR3 is TGTGCCAGCAGTCCCGAGGGGGGGGGAGGCTACACCTTC. Protein product: CASSPEGGGGYTF. This chain connects TRBV4-2 to TRBJ1-2; possibly TRBD1 for D (6 bases). CDR3 length: 13 residues. Germline loops: CDR1 LGHNA, CDR2 YNFKEQ. Trimming cost V 6 bases and J 8 bases, with 16 bases left between them.

This chain connects TRBV10-3 to TRBJ1-4, with 8 positions matching TRBD1. Germline assignment: CDR1 ENHRY and CDR2 SYGVKD. The CDR3 is 15 residues long. The J segment lost 8 bases and the V segment lost 2 bases, leaving 7 bases of the junction unmatched. The chain's CDR3 is CAISEPTGASEKLFF. The CDR3 DNA is TGTGCCATCAGTGAGCCGACAGGGGCTAGCGAAAAACTGTTTTTT.

A word on this clone: In the same sample, other DNA sequences code for this CDR3. V gene TRBV7-2 combines with J gene TRBJ1-2; D possibly corresponds to TRBD1 (6 bases). The CDR3 totals 14 residues. Trimming left V 1 base short and J 2 bases short, with 8 bases between. Germline loops: CDR1 SGHTA, CDR2 FQGNSA. The CDR3 nucleotides are TGTGCCAGCAGCTTAGGGACAGCCAACTATGGCTACACCTTC. Amino acids: CASSLGTANYGYTF. Together with reference TRBV7-2 and TRBJ1-2, the CDR3 gives the full variable domain: GAGVSQSPSNKVTEKGKDVELRCDPISGHTALYWYRQSLGQGLEFLIYFQGNSAPDKSGLPSDRFSAERTGGSVSTLTIQRTQQEDSAVYLCASSLGTANYGYTFGSGTRLTVV.

This chain joins TRBV11-3 and TRBJ2-2; TRBD1 matches at 7 bases. The CDR3 sequence is 13 residues long. The J segment lost 5 bases and the V segment lost 10 bases, leaving 7 bases of the junction unmatched. The V gene's germline CDR1 is SGHNT and CDR2 YENEEA. The CDR3 coding sequence is TGTGCCACCCAGACAGGGTGGACCGGGGAGCTGTTTTTT. Translating gives CATQTGWTGELFF. The entire variable domain, with the rest obtained from reference TRBV11-3 and TRBJ2-2, is as follows: EAGVVQSPRYKIIEKKQPVAFWCNPISGHNTLYWYLQNLGQGPELLIRYENEEAVDDSQLPKDRFSAERLKGVDSTLKIQPAELGDSAVYLCATQTGWTGELFFGEGSRLTVL.

The chain links TRBV19 to TRBJ1-1; 7 nucleotides align to TRBD1. CDR3 length: 15 amino acids. The germline CDR1 and CDR2 sequences are LNHDA and SQIVND (reference sequence). V shed 7 bases and J 3 bases; nucleotides not matched to a gene: 11. CDR3 sequence (DNA): TGTGCCAGTATCTCCCTGGGACAGACGTACACTGAAGCTTTCTTT. It encodes CASISLGQTYTEAFF.

The rearrangement joins TRBV4-1 to TRBJ2-1; weak D call: TRBD2 (6 bases). V gave up 0 bases and J gave up 2 bases, with 14 bases separating them. CDR3 length equals 17 residues. Germline CDR1 is MGHRA and CDR2 is YSYEKL. CDR3 residues: CASSQDFGGMAYNEQFF. CDR3 DNA: TGCGCCAGCAGCCAAGATTTTGGCGGGATGGCCTACAATGAGCAGTTCTTC.

The CDR3 DNA sequence: TGTGCCAGCAGTGACACTAGCGGGATTCAGACCCAGTACTTC. Its protein product is CASSDTSGIQTQYF. This chain joins TRBV2 and TRBJ2-5, with 10 bases aligning to TRBD2. Germline assignment: CDR1 SNHLY and CDR2 FYNNEI. V was clipped by 3 bases and J by 6 bases; unmatched bases: 4. CDR3 length: 14 amino acids.

The V and J genes are TRBV5-5 and TRBJ2-1; D gene uncertain. Per germline, CDR1 SGHKS and CDR2 YYEKEE (reference sequence). The V end was cut by 2 bases, the J end by 0 bases, with 15 bases between. The CDR3 length is 17 residues. The CDR3 protein is CASSFVFRFSSYNEQFF. The CDR3 DNA reads as TGTGCCAGCAGCTTCGTCTTCAGGTTTAGCTCCTACAATGAGCAGTTCTTC. The full variable domain, its missing parts supplied by reference TRBV5-5 and TRBJ2-1, is DAGVTQSPTHLIKTRGQQVTLRCSPISGHKSVSWYQQVLGQGPQFIFQYYEKEERGRGNFPDRFSARQFPNYSSELNVNALLLGDSALYLCASSFVFRFSSYNEQFFGPGTRLTVL.

The V call is TRBV14, the J call TRBJ2-7, with a weak D call TRBD2 (6 bases). Germline CDR1 is SGHDN and CDR2 is FVKESK. With 6 bases removed from V and 3 bases from J, the gap between germline ends came to 21 bases. This CDR3 region has 16 residues. In nucleotides, the CDR3 is TGTGCCAGCAGTCGCAGAATCAGGGACTCCAACTACGAGCAGTACTTC. The encoded protein is CASSRRIRDSNYEQYF.

The chain is built from TRBV30 and TRBJ1-5, with D perhaps matching TRBD1 (5 bases). V lost 6 bases to trimming and J lost 10 bases, with 16 bases between them. Germline V lookup: CDR1 GTSNPN, CDR2 SVGIG (reference sequence). This CDR3 has 12 residues. CDR3 amino acids: CACAMSGGPQHF. The CDR3 DNA is TGTGCCTGTGCGATGTCCGGGGGACCCCAGCATTTT.

The genes are TRBV7-8 and TRBJ2-7; TRBD2 might be the D (5 bases). CDR1 and CDR2 from the germline V gene are SGHVS and FQNEAQ. V gave up 5 bases and J gave up 3 bases, with 14 bases separating them. The length of the CDR3 is 14 residues. CDR3 bases: TGTGCCAGCAGCCTATACGGACTCATCTACGAGCAGTACGTC. This gives the protein CASSLYGLIYEQYV.

The chain carries TRBV18 and TRBJ2-2, with D uncertain. Trimming stripped 2 bases from V and 6 bases from J, with 4 bases between. Germline CDR1 and CDR2: KGHSH and LQKENI. This CDR3 spans 12 amino acids. The CDR3: CASSPYAGELFF. CDR3 in DNA: TGTGCCAGCTCACCATATGCCGGGGAGCTGTTTTTT.

CDR3 DNA sequence: TGTGCCAGCAGTCTGGGCGGGAGCACAGATACGCAGTATTTT. It translates to CASSLGGSTDTQYF. The chain employs TRBV6-1 and TRBJ2-3; tentative D call: TRBD2 (5 bases). Germline CDR1 reads MNHNS; CDR2 reads SASEGT. The V and J ends lost 5 bases and 0 bases respectively, with 9 bases between them. The CDR3 extends over 14 amino acids.

The chain combines TRBV7-2 with TRBJ1-3; the D gene is possibly TRBD1 (5 bases). This CDR3 spans 15 amino acids. V was clipped by 5 bases and J by 4 bases, with 15 bases between them. Germline-derived CDR1 and CDR2 are SGHTA and FQGNSA. Here the CDR3 DNA reads TGTGCCAGCAGCCTACCTGGGGCAGGGGGAAACACCATATATTTT. Encoded protein: CASSLPGAGGNTIYF.

The chain carries TRBV18 and TRBJ1-1; 7 bases agree with TRBD1. Germline assignment: CDR1 KGHSH and CDR2 LQKENI. This CDR3 spans 14 amino acids. J was trimmed by 1 base and V by 8 bases; bases with no gene match: 7. CDR3 bases: TGTGCCAGCACCCGGACAGGTGCGAACACTGAAGCTTTCTTT. Translation: CASTRTGANTEAFF.

V usage is TRBV7-9 and J usage is TRBJ2-7; 13 nucleotides match TRBD2. Trimming at V came to 5 bases and at J to 3 bases, leaving 13 bases not matched to a gene. This CDR3 contains 18 residues. Per the germline V gene, CDR1 is SEHNR and CDR2 is FQNEAQ (reference sequence). The CDR3 is CASSAPHGLAGVLYEQYF. The DNA of the CDR3 is TGTGCCAGCAGCGCCCCCCACGGACTAGCGGGAGTCCTCTACGAGCAGTACTTC.

The chain joins TRBV12-5 to TRBJ1-1; D is uncertain. Trimming removed 5 bases from V and 4 bases from J, with 11 bases in between. Germline assignment: CDR1 LGHNT and CDR2 FRNRAP. The CDR3 is made up of 13 amino acids. CDR3 nucleotide sequence: TGTGCTAGTGGTAAGACCTCTAGCACTGAAGCTTTCTTT. Translation: CASGKTSSTEAFF.

The chain employs TRBV25-1 and TRBJ2-3; D is uncertain. CDR1 and CDR2 (germline): MGHDK, SYGVNS. The CDR3 has 13 residues. Trimming left V 2 bases short and J 4 bases short, with 7 bases between. CDR3 nucleotides: TGTGCCAGCAGTGAAAACTACCCAGATACGCAGTATTTT. The encoded protein is CASSENYPDTQYF.

J is TRBJ1-5 and V is TRBV6-1; a possible D gene is TRBD1 (5 bases). The CDR3 runs 15 residues. Trimming took 5 bases from V and 1 from J, leaving 12 bases between them. Germline CDR1 and CDR2: MNHNS and SASEGT. CDR3 bases: TGTGCCAGCAGTACCACAGGTGTGAGCAATCAGCCCCAGCATTTT. It yields the protein CASSTTGVSNQPQHF.

The V and J genes are TRBV6-8 and TRBJ2-1, with D maybe TRBD2 (5 bases). Looked up from germline, CDR1 is MNHGY and CDR2 is SAAAGT. The CDR3 length is 14 residues. The V end was cut by 2 bases, the J end by 5 bases, with 10 bases between. In nucleotides, the CDR3 is TGTGCCAGCAGTTACCCGGACTGTAACAATGAGCAGTTCTTC. Its protein product is CASSYPDCNNEQFF.

This chain connects TRBV19 to TRBJ2-5; TRBD2 matches 9 bases. The V segment lost 8 bases and the J segment 5 bases; nucleotides outside the gene matches: 6. Germline CDR1 is LNHDA and CDR2 is SQIVND (reference sequence). CDR3 length equals 13 residues. The DNA of the CDR3 is TGTGCCAGTTACGGAGCGGGAGGCGAGACCCAGTACTTC. Protein sequence: CASYGAGGETQYF.

In nucleotides, the CDR3 is TGCGCCAGCAGCTTGGGGACAGGGAACACCGGGGAGCTGTTTTTT. This encodes CASSLGTGNTGELFF. V and J are TRBV5-1 and TRBJ2-2; the match to TRBD1 covers 7 bases. After removal of 0 bases from V and 1 base from J, the junction contained 0 bases not matched to a gene. The germline CDR1 and CDR2 sequences are SGHRS and YFSETQ. This CDR3 comprises 15 residues. The full variable domain, in which reference TRBV5-1 and TRBJ2-2 provide the parts outside the CDR3, is KAGVTQTPRYLIKTRGQQVTLSCSPISGHRSVSWYQQTPGQGLQFLFEYFSETQRNKGNFPGRFSGRQFSNSRSEMNVSTLELGDSALYLCASSLGTGNTGELFFGEGSRLTVL.

The chain uses TRBV30 and TRBJ2-1; 7 bases are a match to TRBD2. The CDR3 is 13 amino acids. The germline V gene encodes CDR1 GTSNPN and CDR2 SVGIG (reference sequence). The junction had 6 bases not matched to a gene; V was cut back by 1 base and J by 9 bases. CDR3 sequence (DNA): TGTGCCTGGAGTGCCTTGACTAGCACTGAGCAGTTCTTC. Translated, it gives CAWSALTSTEQFF.

The chain carries TRBV18 and TRBJ1-5; perhaps TRBD1 as D (6 bases). V lost 3 bases and J 0 bases, leaving 12 bases between the germline ends. The CDR3 consists of 16 residues. Germline-derived CDR1 and CDR2 are KGHSH and LQKENI. CDR3 sequence: CASSPQTGDSNQPQHF. CDR3 coding DNA: TGTGCCAGCTCACCGCAGACAGGTGATAGCAATCAGCCCCAGCATTTT.

The chain carries TRBV7-2 and TRBJ2-7, with D uncertain. V lost 3 bases and J 2 bases, leaving 8 bases between the germline ends. The CDR3 totals 13 residues. Germline values: CDR1 SGHTA, CDR2 FQGNSA. CDR3 protein: CASSFFGAYEQYV. The CDR3 nucleotides are TGTGCCAGCAGCTTTTTTGGGGCCTACGAGCAGTACGTC.

To note about this clone: A junction end diverges from the germline sequence, so it may reflect a read error. The chain links TRBV5-4 to TRBJ1-1; D is unclear. This CDR3 contains 15 residues. Per the germline V gene, CDR1 is SGHNT and CDR2 is YYREEE (reference sequence). The CDR3 nucleotides read TGTGCCAGCAGCGACCAAGCTTTAATTTCCGTCTGGGCCGAATTT. Protein: CASSDQALISVWAEF.

The rearrangement uses TRBV19 and TRBJ1-5, with 7 bases identical to TRBD1. The CDR3 is 15 amino acids. Losses at the gene ends were 5 bases for V and 6 bases for J; bases not matched to a gene: 10. Germline V gene data show CDR1 as LNHDA and CDR2 as SQIVND (reference sequence). The CDR3 DNA is TGTGCCAGTAGTCCGACAGGGATGATGGTTCAGCCCCAGCATTTT. Amino acids: CASSPTGMMVQPQHF.

A word on this clone: An end of the junction does not agree with germline; a read error may underlie this. The rearrangement joins TRBV13 to TRBJ2-3; D might be TRBD2 (6 bases). Germline V gene lookup returns CDR1 PRHDT and CDR2 FYEKMQ (reference sequence). This CDR3 spans 14 amino acids. The CDR3 loop is CASSLGRPTDTQYF. The DNA of the CDR3 is TGTGCCAGCAGCCTAGGGAGGCCCACAGATACGCAGTATTTT.